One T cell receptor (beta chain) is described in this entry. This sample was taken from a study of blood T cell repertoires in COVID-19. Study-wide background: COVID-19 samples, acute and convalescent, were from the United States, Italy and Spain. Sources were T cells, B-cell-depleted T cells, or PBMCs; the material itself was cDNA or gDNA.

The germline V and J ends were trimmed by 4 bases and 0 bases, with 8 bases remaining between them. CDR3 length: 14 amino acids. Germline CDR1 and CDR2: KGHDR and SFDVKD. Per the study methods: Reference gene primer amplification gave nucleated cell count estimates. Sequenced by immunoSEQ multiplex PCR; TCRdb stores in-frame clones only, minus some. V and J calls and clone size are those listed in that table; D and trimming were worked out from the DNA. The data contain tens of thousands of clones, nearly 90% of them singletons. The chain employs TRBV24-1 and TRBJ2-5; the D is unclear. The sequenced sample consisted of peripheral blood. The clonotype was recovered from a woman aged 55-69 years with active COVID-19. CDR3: CATSDNRYQETQYF. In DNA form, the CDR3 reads TGTGCCACCAGTGACAACAGATACCAAGAGACCCAGTACTTC.